The 11 T cell receptor beta chains given below trace back to one sample, sequenced in a study of blood T cell repertoires in COVID-19. Assay: immunoSEQ multiplex PCR; the TCRdb copy retains only in-frame clones and omits some. The table has about 90,000 clones, just over 90% seen once. Sequencing used peripheral blood. These receptors all come from a man aged 45-65 years with acute or convalescent COVID-19.

The chain joins TRBV7-9 to TRBJ1-6; 7 bases align to TRBD1. CDR1 SEHNR and CDR2 FQNEAQ come from the germline V gene (reference sequence). CDR3 length: 15 amino acids. V was clipped by 3 bases and J by 5 bases; unmatched bases: 4. Written as DNA, the CDR3 is TGTGCCAGCAGCTTTGGGACAGCAAATAATTCACCCCTCCACTTT. This codes for CASSFGTANNSPLHF.

The chain employs TRBV18 and TRBJ2-7; TRBD1 matches at 11 bases. CDR1 and CDR2 (germline): KGHSH, LQKENI. The CDR3 runs 17 residues. V dropped 3 bases and J dropped 5; count of bases not matched to a gene: 12. Here the CDR3 DNA reads TGTGCCAGCTCACCCGGGGGCCCCGGGACAGGGGGAAACGAGCAGTACTTC. Translation: CASSPGGPGTGGNEQYF.

The chain couples TRBV7-2 to TRBJ2-3; 13 bases line up with TRBD2. Germline V lookup: CDR1 SGHTA, CDR2 FQGNSA. The junction had 4 bases not matched to a gene; V was cut back by 1 base and J by 12 bases. The CDR3 covers 14 residues. The DNA for the CDR3 is TGTGCCAGCAGCTTAGGGACTAGCGGGAGTATCCAGTATTTT. Its translation is CASSLGTSGSIQYF.

The chain is built from TRBV5-1 and TRBJ1-1; D not certain. The CDR3 has 13 amino acids. Germline V gives CDR1 SGHRS, CDR2 YFSETQ. Trimming removed 5 bases at V and 0 bases at J, with 8 bases between. CDR3 protein: CASSREVNTEAFF. CDR3 bases: TGCGCCAGCAGTAGGGAGGTGAACACTGAAGCTTTCTTT.

V usage is TRBV7-9 and J usage is TRBJ1-6, with TRBD1 identical over 8 bases. The J segment lost 10 bases and the V segment lost 5 bases, leaving 7 bases of the junction unmatched. The germline V gene has CDR1 SEHNR and CDR2 FQNEAQ (reference sequence). This CDR3 contains 14 residues. CDR3 in DNA: TGTGCCAGCAGCAAGACAGGGGCGGGATCACCCCTCCACTTT. This gives the protein CASSKTGAGSPLHF.

The CDR3 coding sequence is TGTGCCTGGAGTGTACTCGGACTAGCGGACAATGAGCAGTTCTTC. It is translated as CAWSVLGLADNEQFF. This chain links TRBV30 with TRBJ2-1; TRBD2 matches at 10 bases. CDR3 length: 15 residues. With V trimmed by 0 bases and J by 5 bases, 4 bases remained unmatched. Germline lookup yields CDR1 GTSNPN and CDR2 SVGIG (reference sequence).

V and J are TRBV11-2 and TRBJ1-5; D is uncertain. This CDR3 region has 14 residues. Germline CDR1 reads SGHAT; CDR2 reads FQNNGV. Trimming left V 1 base short and J 5 bases short, with 9 bases between. CDR3 sequence reads: CASSLGHGDQPQHF. CDR3 bases: TGTGCCAGCAGCTTAGGCCACGGGGATCAGCCCCAGCATTTT.

The chain is built from TRBV12-3 or TRBV12-4 and TRBJ1-3; tentative D call: TRBD1 (5 bases). CDR3 length: 13 residues. The V gene lost 4 bases and the J gene lost 9 bases, with 13 bases spanning the gap. CDR3: CASSYGRRGTIYF. The CDR3 DNA reads TGTGCCAGCAGTTACGGACGGAGGGGCACCATATATTTT.

This sequence joins TRBV10-3 and TRBJ2-3; the match to TRBD2 covers 12 bases. Germline lookup yields CDR1 ENHRY and CDR2 SYGVKD. V trimming: 6 bases; J trimming: 5 bases; junction bases outside the gene matches: 3. There are 14 residues in the CDR3. The CDR3 sequence: CAISPGLAGDTQYF. CDR3 DNA: TGTGCCATCAGCCCGGGACTAGCGGGAGATACGCAGTATTTT.

The table lists this clone with a few counts. This chain links TRBV7-2 with TRBJ2-1; TRBD1 matches at 9 bases. The CDR3 is made up of 15 amino acids. Per the germline V gene, CDR1 is SGHTA and CDR2 is FQGNSA. The J segment lost 5 bases and the V segment lost 4 bases, leaving 6 bases of the junction unmatched. The CDR3 reads CASSYGQGFNNEQFF. CDR3 DNA sequence: TGTGCCAGCAGCTACGGACAGGGGTTCAACAATGAGCAGTTCTTC.

The chain employs TRBV27 and TRBJ1-2, with a possible D match to TRBD1 (5 bases). The CDR3 has 13 residues. V lost 5 bases and J 8 bases, leaving 15 bases between the germline ends. Per the germline V gene, CDR1 is MNHEY and CDR2 is SMNVEV (reference sequence). The CDR3 bases are TGTGCCAGCAGTCCCCGACAGCCGGAAGGCTACACCTTC. Translating it yields CASSPRQPEGYTF.